Following are 3 T cell receptor beta chains from one sample sequenced in a study of T cell responses to AZD1222 COVID-19 vaccine. TCRdb's table, derived via immunoSEQ multiplex PCR, lists solely in-frame clones and lacks some. The profile covers more than 45,000 clones, with roughly 83% appearing a single time and about a quarter taken by the ten largest. The sequencing here drew on peripheral blood, taken on day 0 of AZD1222 vaccination. The receptors originated from an adult in good health.

CDR3 DNA sequence: TGCGCCAGCAGGACCCCCAGGGGTACTGAAGCTTTCTTT. Its translation: CASRTPRGTEAFF. The J gene is TRBJ1-1, the V gene TRBV10-2; TRBD1 might be the D (6 bases). Germline CDR1 WSHSY, CDR2 SAAADI. V lost 6 bases and J lost 5, with 13 bases in between. This CDR3 is 13 amino acids long.

This chain joins TRBV5-1 and TRBJ1-1; 8 bases are shared with TRBD1. The J segment lost 1 base and the V segment lost 0 bases, leaving 2 bases of the junction unmatched. The CDR3 is 15 amino acids. Per the germline V gene, CDR1 is SGHRS and CDR2 is YFSETQ. CDR3 bases: TGCGCCAGCAGCTTGGGGACAGGGTGGAACACTGAAGCTTTCTTT. It yields the protein CASSLGTGWNTEAFF.

Relative to its sample, this clone is medium-sized. V gene TRBV7-9 combines with J gene TRBJ2-7; 9 bases line up with TRBD1. From germline, CDR1 is SEHNR and CDR2 FQNEAQ (reference sequence). V shed 6 bases and J 4 bases; nucleotides not matched to a gene: 10. CDR3 length equals 15 residues. Here the CDR3 DNA reads TGTGCCAGCAGTGACGACAGGGGGTTTCGGTACGAGCAGTACTTC. This encodes CASSDDRGFRYEQYF.